Sequencing of this T cell receptor beta chain was carried out in a study of cytomegalovirus exposure and HLA in healthy donors. General observations from the study: Cytomegalovirus-associated TCR beta chains were listed, numbering roughly 150. It was found in a later analysis that first-cohort TCR clusters tended to co-occur in the 100 to 150 validation repertoires. TCR sequences were mostly rare, though some public TCRs occurred in many donors.

Clones were sequenced by immunoSEQ multiplex PCR, and TCRdb holds only the in-frame ones, with some missing. The sample lists 95,000 to 150,000 clones; around nine tenths were seen once. About this clone: Its specificity is not known.

V was trimmed by 5 bases and J by 1 base, leaving 12 bases between them. The CDR3 spans 13 residues. The germline gives CDR1 SQVTM, CDR2 ANQGSEA. The source is a woman aged 18-29 years in good health and CMV-seronegative. This sequence joins TRBV29-1 and TRBJ2-7; no reliable D call. The material sequenced was PBMCs. CDR3 DNA sequence: TGCAGCGTTCGGAGCCCGTCATCCTACGAGCAGTACTTC. Translation gives CSVRSPSSYEQYF.